Included here is one T cell receptor beta chain sequence, with context. Its antigen is unidentified. This sample stems from a study of cytomegalovirus exposure and HLA in healthy donors. The CDR3 consists of 17 residues. V dropped 3 bases and J dropped 1; count of bases not matched to a gene: 7. Germline CDR1 SGHAT, CDR2 FQNNGV. Likely unrecorded immune exposures existed in these nominally healthy donors. Points from the study as a whole: Cytomegalovirus-associated TCR beta chains were listed, numbering approximately 150. Reportedly, diagnosis of cytomegalovirus status by the classifier showed high specificity and sensitivity.

PCR employed 60 Vbeta and 13 Jbeta primers. Profiling relied on immunoSEQ multiplex PCR, and the TCRdb table lists in-frame clones only, not all of them. This sample has over 130,000 clones; approximately 60% occur once, and the top ten carry around 7.1%. This clonotype was obtained from a woman aged 55-70 years in good health and CMV-seropositive. The V and J genes are TRBV11-2 and TRBJ2-1; 9 bases fit TRBD2. Sample: PBMCs. CDR3 bases: TGTGCCAGCAGCTTTAGGCGGGAGGGCCGGTCCTACAATGAGCAGTTCTTC. Amino acids: CASSFRREGRSYNEQFF.